This T cell receptor beta chain originates from a study of blood T cell repertoires in COVID-19. The CDR3 covers 12 residues. The germline V gene encodes CDR1 SEHNR and CDR2 FQNEAQ (reference sequence). The V end was cut by 5 bases, the J end by 6 bases, with 9 bases between. In the source study's methods: For nucleated cells, counts were estimated from reference gene primer amplification. Generated by immunoSEQ multiplex PCR, the TCRdb table keeps only in-frame clones and is missing some. From that table come the V and J calls and clone size; the DNA was used to work out D and trimming. Of 80,000 or so clones in the sample, more than 75% are singletons; the top ten hold roughly 11%.

The chain links TRBV7-9 to TRBJ2-3; D not resolved. This sequence originates from a man aged 55 to 70 with COVID-19, enrolled during active disease. The sequenced material came from peripheral blood. CDR3 residues: CASSPNADTQYF. In DNA, the CDR3 is TGTGCCAGCAGCCCTAATGCGGATACGCAGTATTTT.